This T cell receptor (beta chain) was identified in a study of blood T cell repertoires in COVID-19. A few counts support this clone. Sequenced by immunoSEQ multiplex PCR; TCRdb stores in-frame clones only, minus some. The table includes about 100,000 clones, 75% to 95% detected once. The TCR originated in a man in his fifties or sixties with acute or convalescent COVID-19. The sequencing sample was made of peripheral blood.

The CDR3 DNA reads as TGTGCCAGCAGCCCTAGCTCCTACGAGCAGTACTTC. The encoded protein is CASSPSSYEQYF. J is TRBJ2-7 and V is TRBV7-8; D gene ambiguous. This CDR3 contains 12 residues. The V gene's germline CDR1 is SGHVS and CDR2 FQNEAQ. With 5 bases removed from V and 0 bases from J, the gap between germline ends came to 5 bases.